The clone carrying this T cell receptor (beta chain) has a handful of counts. Antigen: not known. The sequenced template was cDNA made from the entire isolated RNA. Measured with immunoSEQ multiplex PCR; TCRdb has only the in-frame clones, and not every one. The repertoire consists of under 900,000 clones, with 15% to 20% occurring once and the leading ten covering 0.023%. These data belong to a study of beta chain features in type 1 diabetes. Study outcomes and limitations: A greater similarity of naive, central memory and Treg TCRB repertoires was seen among patients than among healthy donors. Insertion counts at VDJ junctions were lower in type 1 diabetes patients, who also showed more deletions there.

Post-sort purity exceeded 98% for all sorted populations. There are 14 residues in the CDR3. V was trimmed by 5 bases and J by 8 bases, leaving 16 bases between them. Germline CDR1 is SEHNR and CDR2 is FQNEAQ (reference sequence). The chain joins TRBV7-9 to TRBJ2-1; D might be TRBD1 (7 bases). The specimen sequenced was naive CD4+ T cells from blood. This receptor was identified in a woman between 18 and 29 years old in good health. The CDR3 coding sequence is TGTGCCAGCAGCAAACAGGGGCGGAGGGATGAGCAGTTCTTC. Translation: CASSKQGRRDEQFF.